The 23 T cell receptor beta chains presented below share a single source sample, sequenced in a study of blood T cells in healthy people across ages. A second PCR, run for 7 to 11 cycles, used a sample-barcoded 5' primer plus a J-beta primer mix. Via MiXCR, TCRdb re-called the 5' RACE reads, giving one row per CDR3 protein. The table records hundreds of thousands of distinct CDR3 sequences, 46% of them present only once. Specimen: blood. These receptors were collected from a man of 80 years or more in good health.

Many counts were recorded for this clonotype. This chain links TRBV7-2 with TRBJ2-3; D is possibly TRBD2 (6 bases). The ends were cut back, 5 bases at V and 2 bases at J, with 11 bases in the middle. Germline V gene sequence: CDR1 SGHTA, CDR2 FQGNSA. The CDR3 extends over 14 amino acids. The CDR3 region is CASSAGFNTDTQYF. The CDR3 DNA follows: TGTGCCAGCAGCGCGGGATTTAACACAGATACGCAGTATTTT.

This clonotype was seen repeatedly, ten times or more. This sequence joins TRBV4-2 and TRBJ2-1, with D perhaps matching TRBD1 or TRBD2 (5 bases each). V lost 4 bases to trimming and J lost 5 bases, with 12 bases between them. Germline assignment: CDR1 LGHNA and CDR2 YNFKEQ. CDR3 length: 14 amino acids. Written as DNA, the CDR3 is TGTGCCAGCAGCCTCCAGGGACCGGACAATGAGCAGTTCTTC. Translating gives CASSLQGPDNEQFF.

The CDR3 nucleotides read TGTGCCAGCAGCCAGGTCGGGTACACTGAAGCTTTCTTT. Translating gives CASSQVGYTEAFF. This chain connects TRBV11-3 to TRBJ1-1, with D uncertain. CDR3 size: 13 residues. Deletions cut 5 bases from V and 3 bases from J, with 10 bases between. The germline V gene has CDR1 SGHNT and CDR2 YENEEA. Drawing the rest from reference TRBV11-3 and TRBJ1-1, the complete variable domain is EAGVVQSPRYKIIEKKQPVAFWCNPISGHNTLYWYLQNLGQGPELLIRYENEEAVDDSQLPKDRFSAERLKGVDSTLKIQPAELGDSAVYLCASSQVGYTEAFFGQGTRLTVV.

This clonotype was observed at least ten times. V is TRBV5-5 and J is TRBJ2-6, with D tentatively TRBD1 (5 bases). The CDR3 sequence is 16 residues long. Germline lookup yields CDR1 SGHKS and CDR2 YYEKEE (reference sequence). Trimming removed 4 bases from V and 1 base from J, with 12 bases in between. The CDR3 DNA sequence: TGTGCCAGCAGCCAGGGCTTTGGTTCTGGGGCCAACGTCCTGACTTTC. Amino acids: CASSQGFGSGANVLTF.

Points on this clonotype: A much more abundant neighbour one base away suggests this may be a read error. This sequence joins TRBV6-6 and TRBJ2-5, with 8 nucleotides matching TRBD2. The CDR3 is made up of 16 amino acids. V was clipped by 5 bases and J by 11 bases; unmatched bases: 19. Germline V gene sequence: CDR1 MNHNY, CDR2 SVGAGI (reference sequence). The CDR3 is CASSPLAGNPYNEQYF. The CDR3 DNA reads TGTGCCAGCAGTCCCTTAGCGGGAAACCCTTACAATGAGCAGTACTTC.

CDR3 amino acids: CSVSSGNTEAFF. CDR3 nucleotide sequence: TGCAGCGTAAGTTCAGGGAACACTGAAGCTTTCTTT. V and J are TRBV29-1 and TRBJ1-1, with D unresolved. The CDR3 length is 12 residues. V dropped 6 bases and J dropped 1 base, with 9 bases sitting between them. Germline CDR1 SQVTM, CDR2 ANQGSEA.

The chain combines TRBV12-3 or TRBV12-4 with TRBJ2-1; tentatively, D is TRBD2 (6 bases). V gave up 9 bases and J gave up 3 bases, with 15 bases separating them. CDR3 length: 14 amino acids. This CDR3 is CASLTGENYNEQFF. The CDR3 bases are TGTGCCAGTCTTACGGGGGAAAACTACAATGAGCAGTTCTTC.

This chain links TRBV6-6 with TRBJ2-7; D not certain. The CDR3 contains 16 residues. V lost 1 base and J 3 bases, leaving 16 bases between the germline ends. The germline V gene encodes CDR1 MNHNY and CDR2 SVGAGI (reference sequence). The CDR3 DNA follows: TGTGCCAGCAGTTACTACGGGCGACCCACCGGCTACGAGCAGTACTTC. Translating gives CASSYYGRPTGYEQYF.

The genes are TRBV18 and TRBJ2-5; D unclear. The assigned J gene may be wrong: the sequence end matches TRBJ2-7 better. The CDR3 extends over 13 amino acids. The V gene's germline CDR1 is KGHSH and CDR2 LQKENI. CDR3 residues: CASSPRKVYEQYF. In nucleotides, the CDR3 is TGTGCCAGCTCACCACGAAAGGTCTACGAGCAGTACTTC.

This clonotype appeared a few times. This sequence joins TRBV20-1 and TRBJ1-2, with a weak D call TRBD1 (6 bases). Germline CDR1 DFQATT, CDR2 SNEGSKA (reference sequence). This CDR3 spans 14 amino acids. V was clipped by 2 bases and J by 2 bases, with 12 bases between them. The CDR3 protein is CSARPYRANYGYTF. The CDR3 DNA reads TGCAGTGCTAGACCCTACAGGGCGAACTATGGCTACACCTTC.

V gene TRBV7-9 combines with J gene TRBJ2-2, with D perhaps TRBD1 or TRBD2 (6 bases each). Germline V gene lookup returns CDR1 SEHNR and CDR2 FQNEAQ (reference sequence). This CDR3 has 17 amino acids. V was trimmed by 3 bases and J by 3 bases, leaving 17 bases between them. The CDR3 region has the DNA TGTGCCAGCAGCTTTTCCTTGGGGGGCGCTTACACCGGGGAGCTGTTTTTT. This encodes CASSFSLGGAYTGELFF.

V gene TRBV4-2 combines with J gene TRBJ2-6; a weak D match, TRBD1 (6 bases). Germline-derived CDR1 and CDR2 are LGHNA and YNFKEQ. There are 16 residues in the CDR3. V dropped 3 bases and J dropped 2 bases, with 11 bases sitting between them. This CDR3 is CASSQGSGAGANVLTF. In nucleotides, the CDR3 is TGTGCCAGCAGCCAGGGCTCAGGGGCTGGGGCCAACGTCCTGACTTTC.

The J gene is TRBJ2-5, the V gene TRBV7-2; tentatively, D is TRBD2 (5 bases). CDR3 length: 14 residues. V dropped 2 bases and J dropped 1 base, with 8 bases sitting between them. Germline lookup yields CDR1 SGHTA and CDR2 FQGNSA. CDR3 sequence: CASSLLDFQETQYF. The CDR3 bases are TGTGCCAGCAGCTTATTGGACTTCCAAGAGACCCAGTACTTC.

This clonotype was picked up a small number of times. The chain joins TRBV2 to TRBJ2-7; 7 bases are shared with TRBD2. V lost 7 bases, J lost 5 bases, and 11 bases stayed unmatched. Germline-derived CDR1 and CDR2 are SNHLY and FYNNEI. The CDR3 is 14 residues long. The CDR3 DNA reads as TGTGCCAGCACCCTGGGGGGGATCGGGCACGAGCAGTACTTC. Encoded protein: CASTLGGIGHEQYF.

The chain uses TRBV11-1 and TRBJ2-4; D uncertain. Germline assignment: CDR1 SGHAT and CDR2 FQDESV (reference sequence). V lost 8 bases and J 13 bases, leaving 24 bases between the germline ends. The CDR3 covers 14 residues. CDR3 residues: CASGEAAKYNEQYF. CDR3 coding DNA: TGTGCCAGCGGCGAGGCCGCCAAATACAATGAGCAGTACTTC.

This clonotype was counted a few times. J is TRBJ1-2 and V is TRBV6-2 or TRBV6-3; TRBD1 matches 8 bases. V gave up 6 bases and J gave up 7 bases; unmatched junction bases: 7. Germline CDR1 and CDR2: MNHEY and SVGEGT. The CDR3 is 13 residues long. The CDR3 DNA follows: TGTGCCAGCAGAGCAGGGGGCACCGGTGGCTACACCTTC. Translation gives CASRAGGTGGYTF.

The V gene is TRBV5-1, the J gene TRBJ2-7, with 8 bases fitting TRBD2. Losses at the gene ends were 0 bases for V and 5 bases for J; bases not matched to a gene: 4. The germline V gene encodes CDR1 SGHRS and CDR2 YFSETQ. This CDR3 is 14 amino acids long. CDR3 nucleotide sequence: TGCGCCAGCAGCTTGGATCCGGGACTAGACGAGCAGTACTTC. This gives the protein CASSLDPGLDEQYF.

Regarding this clonotype: Possible read error: a much larger clone is one base away. The chain uses TRBV7-9 and TRBJ2-3; 8 nucleotides align to TRBD1. This CDR3 region has 15 residues. The J segment lost 2 bases and the V segment lost 5 bases, leaving 6 bases of the junction unmatched. Germline CDR1 SEHNR, CDR2 FQNEAQ (reference sequence). CDR3 loop: CASSHVTGDTDTQYF. The CDR3 DNA reads TGTGCCAGCAGCCACGTGACAGGGGACACAGATACGCAGTATTTT.

This clonotype has just a few counts. This chain uses TRBV7-3 with TRBJ2-3; perhaps TRBD1 as D (5 bases). The CDR3 has 16 amino acids. V lost 2 bases to trimming and J lost 0 bases, with 12 bases between them. In germline, CDR1 is SGHTA, CDR2 FQGTGA. The CDR3 sequence: CASSLLGDSSTDTQYF. In nucleotides, the CDR3 is TGTGCCAGCAGCTTACTCGGCGACAGCAGCACAGATACGCAGTATTTT.

The chain has TRBV11-2 and TRBJ2-2; 8 positions agree with TRBD1. The CDR3 runs to 15 residues. Germline values: CDR1 SGHAT, CDR2 FQNNGV. The V segment lost 2 bases and the J segment 4 bases; nucleotides outside the gene matches: 3. CDR3 sequence (DNA): TGTGCCAGCAGCTTACAGGGGGCGGCCACCGGGGAGCTGTTTTTT. It yields the protein CASSLQGAATGELFF.

The J gene is TRBJ2-1, the V gene TRBV7-2; 8 bases agree with TRBD2. The CDR3 loop spans 14 amino acids. The V gene's germline CDR1 is SGHTA and CDR2 FQGNSA. J lost 5 bases, V lost 8 bases, and 8 bases had no gene match. CDR3 region: CASERGGRNNEQFF. The CDR3 DNA reads TGTGCCAGCGAACGGGGGGGCCGTAACAATGAGCAGTTCTTC.

J is TRBJ2-2 and V is TRBV4-1; 7 positions match TRBD2. J was trimmed by 1 base and V by 2 bases; bases with no gene match: 10. Germline CDR1 reads MGHRA; CDR2 reads YSYEKL. The CDR3 length is 18 residues. DNA for the CDR3: TGCGCCAGCAGCCAAACCCAGCTAGCGGAGAGGAACACCGGGGAGCTGTTTTTT. Encoded protein: CASSQTQLAERNTGELFF.

V gene TRBV20-1 combines with J gene TRBJ2-5, with TRBD2 matching 8 bases. The DNA matches TRBJ2-7 better at its end, which makes the J call doubtful. From germline, CDR1 is DFQATT and CDR2 SNEGSKA (reference sequence). The CDR3 has 12 amino acids. The CDR3 loop reads CSARRGAYEQYF. The CDR3 DNA reads as TGCAGTGCGAGGCGGGGGGCTTACGAGCAGTACTTC.